Shown below are 14 T cell receptor beta chains from a single sample sequenced in a study of OX40 agonist ivuxolimab in advanced cancers. Assay: immunoSEQ multiplex PCR; the TCRdb copy retains only in-frame clones and omits some. The sample carries 60,000 to 95,000 clones, 85% to 90% recorded once. The material sequenced was CD4+ or CD8+ T cells sorted from blood, taken in a trial of the OX40 agonist ivuxolimab. These receptors all come from an adult with an advanced solid tumor such as melanoma, head and neck, liver or kidney cancer.

The genes are TRBV6-1 and TRBJ2-5; tentative D call: TRBD2 (6 bases). CDR1 and CDR2 (germline): MNHNS, SASEGT. CDR3 length: 16 amino acids. Trimming removed 2 bases from V and 1 base from J, with 14 bases in between. The CDR3: CASSERNAGPQETQYF. CDR3 nucleotides: TGTGCCAGCAGTGAAAGAAACGCGGGGCCCCAAGAGACCCAGTACTTC.

V and J are TRBV30 and TRBJ1-1, with TRBD1 as a possible D gene (5 bases). Per the germline V gene, CDR1 is GTSNPN and CDR2 is SVGIG (reference sequence). CDR3 length: 13 residues. Trimming left V 5 bases short and J 0 bases short, with 10 bases between. The CDR3 reads CAWGHLLNTEAFF. CDR3 in DNA: TGTGCCTGGGGACACCTTTTGAACACTGAAGCTTTCTTT.

The chain combines TRBV19 with TRBJ1-5; D is unresolved. The CDR3 sequence is 14 residues long. The germline CDR1 and CDR2 sequences are LNHDA and SQIVND (reference sequence). The V end lost 4 bases, the J end lost 0 bases, and 7 bases lay between the germline ends. DNA of the CDR3: TGTGCCAGTAGTACCGGGGTTAGCAATCAGCCCCAGCATTTT. Encoded protein: CASSTGVSNQPQHF.

The rearrangement links TRBV11-2 to TRBJ1-2; D might be TRBD1 (6 bases). Germline CDR1 SGHAT, CDR2 FQNNGV. The CDR3 extends over 13 amino acids. Deletions cut 0 bases from V and 7 bases from J, with 9 bases between. The CDR3 loop reads CASSLDRGSGYTF. The DNA of the CDR3 is TGTGCCAGCAGCTTAGACAGGGGAAGTGGCTACACCTTC.

The chain has TRBV7-2 and TRBJ2-7; TRBD2 matches 7 bases. Germline V gives CDR1 SGHTA, CDR2 FQGNSA. V lost 1 base, J lost 2 bases, and 5 bases stayed unmatched. The CDR3 consists of 15 residues. CDR3 bases: TGTGCCAGCAGCTTAGTTGCGGGGGAGACCTACGAGCAGTACTTC. Translation: CASSLVAGETYEQYF.

The chain uses TRBV18 and TRBJ2-3; D may correspond to TRBD1 or TRBD2 (5 bases each). Germline V gene data show CDR1 as KGHSH and CDR2 as LQKENI. The CDR3 sequence is 14 residues long. The V gene lost 2 bases and the J gene lost 4 bases, with 10 bases spanning the gap. CDR3 residues: CASSPEGRPDTQYF. The CDR3 nucleotides read TGTGCCAGCTCACCAGAGGGACGTCCAGATACGCAGTATTTT.

The V call is TRBV6-5, the J call TRBJ1-1; D remains unclear. Germline V gene sequence: CDR1 MNHEY, CDR2 SVGAGI. V lost 6 bases and J 1 base, leaving 9 bases between the germline ends. The CDR3 consists of 13 residues. The CDR3 region is CASRTAGNTEAFF. The CDR3 DNA sequence: TGTGCCAGCAGGACGGCGGGGAACACTGAAGCTTTCTTT.

V is TRBV18 and J is TRBJ2-5; D remains ambiguous. V was shortened by 1 base and J by 3 bases, with 0 bases between the two germline ends. Germline CDR1 KGHSH, CDR2 LQKENI. This CDR3 is 11 amino acids long. The CDR3 nucleotides are TGTGCCAGCTCACCACAAGAGACCCAGTACTTC. Translation gives CASSPQETQYF.

This clone was observed once. The genes are TRBV27 and TRBJ2-5; the D gene is possibly TRBD2 (7 bases). Germline V lookup: CDR1 MNHEY, CDR2 SMNVEV (reference sequence). The V end was cut by 2 bases, the J end by 3 bases, with 16 bases between. The CDR3 length is 16 residues. This CDR3 reads CASSLAGALYKETQYF. The CDR3 DNA reads as TGTGCCAGCAGTTTAGCGGGGGCCCTTTACAAAGAGACCCAGTACTTC.

The V gene is TRBV19, the J gene TRBJ2-1; 7 nucleotides align to TRBD1. The CDR3 totals 14 residues. V dropped 7 bases and J dropped 3; count of bases not matched to a gene: 6. The germline CDR1 and CDR2 sequences are LNHDA and SQIVND (reference sequence). This chain's CDR3 is CASKHGTDYNEQFF. The CDR3 DNA reads TGTGCCAGTAAACATGGGACAGACTACAATGAGCAGTTCTTC. The variable domain in full, completed from reference TRBV19 and TRBJ2-1, reads DGGITQSPKYLFRKEGQNVTLSCEQNLNHDAMYWYRQDPGQGLRLIYYSQIVNDFQKGDIAEGYSVSREKKESFPLTVTSAQKNPTAFYLCASKHGTDYNEQFFGPGTRLTVL.

This clone has only one observation. V gene TRBV2 combines with J gene TRBJ1-2; TRBD1 is a possible D gene (5 bases). The CDR3 length is 14 residues. The ends were cut back, 7 bases at V and 2 bases at J, with 14 bases in the middle. Germline assignment: CDR1 SNHLY and CDR2 FYNNEI. CDR3 bases: TGTGCCAGCAAGGTACAGGTTCCCAACTATGGCTACACCTTC. It encodes CASKVQVPNYGYTF.

V usage is TRBV19 and J usage is TRBJ2-5; 7 nucleotides agree with TRBD1. CDR1 and CDR2 (germline): LNHDA, SQIVND (reference sequence). This CDR3 comprises 15 residues. The V and J ends lost 6 bases and 5 bases, in that order; junction bases with no gene match: 12. CDR3: CASRLQGDRAETQYF. As DNA, the CDR3 is TGTGCCAGTAGACTTCAGGGGGACCGGGCGGAGACCCAGTACTTC. Using reference TRBV19 and TRBJ2-5 for the parts outside the CDR3, the full variable domain is DGGITQSPKYLFRKEGQNVTLSCEQNLNHDAMYWYRQDPGQGLRLIYYSQIVNDFQKGDIAEGYSVSREKKESFPLTVTSAQKNPTAFYLCASRLQGDRAETQYFGPGTRLLVL.

The chain carries TRBV5-1 and TRBJ1-2; a possible D gene is TRBD1 (5 bases). V was shortened by 4 bases and J by 4 bases, with 17 bases between the two germline ends. This CDR3 is built from 15 residues. The germline gives CDR1 SGHRS, CDR2 YFSETQ. The CDR3 coding sequence is TGCGCCAGCAGCACTCAACCAGGGTCTCCCTATGGCTACACCTTC. Amino acid sequence: CASSTQPGSPYGYTF.

The chain employs TRBV11-2 and TRBJ2-1; no clear D gene. Germline V gives CDR1 SGHAT, CDR2 FQNNGV. The CDR3 extends over 11 amino acids. Trimming shortened V by 5 bases and J by 10 bases, and 9 bases separated the two germline ends. CDR3 sequence reads: CASSQAQEQFF. For the CDR3, the DNA is TGTGCCAGCAGCCAGGCTCAGGAGCAGTTCTTC.